These 9 T cell receptor beta chains share one sample of origin, sequenced in a study of regulatory T cells in long-lasting Graves disease. Relying on iRepertoire HTBI primers and Arm-PCR of CDR3 regions, the team built TCR beta libraries. Via MiXCR, TCRdb re-called the multiplex PCR reads, giving one row per CDR3 protein. Of hundreds of thousands of distinct CDR3 sequences in the sample, 16% are singletons; the top ten hold 25% to 30%. Time point specified: newly diagnosed GD, antithyroid drugs for less than 3 months. PBMC RNA was the source of the TCR library. This sample was also put to use in a study of T cells in Graves' hyperthyroidism and ophthalmopathy.

The sequencing here drew on peripheral blood mononuclear cells (PBMCs), taken at new diagnosis, from a patient treated with antithyroid drugs. The receptor source for this set is a man aged 40-55 years with Graves disease.

The V gene is TRBV2, the J gene TRBJ1-5; possibly TRBD1 for D (5 bases). Germline values: CDR1 SNHLY, CDR2 FYNNEI. Trimming took 10 bases from V and 2 from J, leaving 12 bases between them. CDR3 length equals 13 residues. In DNA, the CDR3 is TGTGCCATCCGGGGGGATGGCAATCAGCCCCAGCATTTT. Encoded protein: CAIRGDGNQPQHF.

This clonotype was detected many times. V usage is TRBV28 and J usage is TRBJ2-2; no clear D gene. CDR1 is MDHEN, CDR2 SYDVKM, per germline. Trimming pared 4 bases from V and 9 bases from J, leaving 18 bases between. CDR3 length: 15 amino acids. The CDR3 DNA reads as TGTGCCAGCAGTTCAAGTTCAGGTTTAAGCCGGGAGCTGTTTTTT. Amino acid sequence: CASSSSSGLSRELFF.

The rearrangement uses TRBV6-1 and TRBJ1-5; 8 bases align to TRBD1. The CDR3 runs 16 residues. After removal of 6 bases from V and 1 base from J, the junction contained 8 bases not matched to a gene. Germline CDR1 and CDR2: MNHNS and SASEGT. The CDR3 sequence is CASSRGQGISNQPQHF. CDR3 nucleotides: TGTGCCAGCAGCCGCGGACAGGGAATAAGCAATCAGCCCCAGCATTTT.

This rearrangement joins TRBV20-1 to TRBJ2-1; TRBD1 agrees at 9 bases. The CDR3 length is 14 residues. Germline CDR1 DFQATT, CDR2 SNEGSKA (reference sequence). After removal of 0 bases from V and 11 bases from J, the junction contained 8 bases not matched to a gene. CDR3: CSAREAGTGLKQFF. CDR3 DNA sequence: TGCAGTGCTAGAGAGGCGGGGACAGGGCTTAAGCAGTTCTTC.

The gene calls are TRBV4-1 and TRBJ2-1, with D maybe TRBD2 (6 bases). The germline V and J ends were trimmed by 5 bases and 3 bases, with 11 bases remaining between them. Germline V gene sequence: CDR1 MGHRA, CDR2 YSYEKL. This CDR3 contains 14 residues. CDR3 in amino acids: CASSGTTSYNEQFF. In nucleotides, the CDR3 is TGCGCCAGCAGCGGAACGACTAGCTACAATGAGCAGTTCTTC.

This clonotype was seen repeatedly, ten times or more. A much larger clone is a single base away; this may be a read error. The genes are TRBV2 and TRBJ1-1; D is perhaps TRBD1 (6 bases). Per the germline V gene, CDR1 is SNHLY and CDR2 is FYNNEI. The ends were cut back, 7 bases at V and 2 bases at J, with 11 bases in the middle. The CDR3 covers 13 residues. The CDR3 sequence: CASIWDTNTEAFF. In DNA form, the CDR3 reads TGTGCCAGCATCTGGGACACCAACACTGAAGCTTTCTTT.

This clonotype was found many times. The chain employs TRBV5-1 and TRBJ2-1, with TRBD2 matching 7 bases. Trimming took 6 bases from V and 5 from J; bases not matched to a gene: 11. The V gene's germline CDR1 is SGHRS and CDR2 YFSETQ. The CDR3 extends over 15 amino acids. Here the CDR3 reads CASNPLLGGNNEQFF. For the CDR3, the DNA is TGCGCCAGCAATCCTCTGCTGGGGGGGAACAATGAGCAGTTCTTC.

This clonotype was recorded at least ten times. The V gene is TRBV2, the J gene TRBJ2-1, with TRBD1 matching over 7 bases. Germline CDR1 is SNHLY and CDR2 is FYNNEI. This CDR3 contains 12 residues. The ends lost 6 bases at V and 8 bases at J; junction bases unmatched: 4. The CDR3 DNA reads as TGTGCCAGCAGCGCCAGGGGGTATGAGCAGTTCTTC. Amino acid sequence: CASSARGYEQFF.

Many counts were recorded for this clonotype. The V and J genes are TRBV5-1 and TRBJ2-5; D remains ambiguous. Germline V lookup: CDR1 SGHRS, CDR2 YFSETQ. This CDR3 has 13 amino acids. Trimming left V 0 bases short and J 5 bases short, with 8 bases between. The CDR3 bases are TGCGCCAGCAGCTTGGCCCCCTTGGAGACCCAGTACTTC. Protein: CASSLAPLETQYF.